This paragraph reports one TCR beta chain. Its antigen is undetermined. The data were taken from a study of T cell clonotyping in hematopoietic cell transplantation. Study background: Recipients' pretransplant samples followed cytoreduction.

Assay: immunoSEQ multiplex PCR; the TCRdb copy retains only in-frame clones and omits some. Of several thousand clones in the sample, nearly 98% were seen once. The sample's time point: recipient sample about 28 days before transplant, after cytoreduction. Recipient blood drawn about 28 days pretransplant and days 30, 100, 180 after. Notes on the study in general: After transplant, recipient diversity fell while pathologically expanded clonotypes grew through day 180. Broader posttransplant TCR repertoire diversity was predicted by graft donor and pretransplant recipient Inverse Simpson Index values.

This clonotype was obtained from a man aged 70-80 years with acute myeloid leukemia. Some clones in this sample may be carry-over from other donors' samples. This sample comprised peripheral blood mononuclear cells, obtained before stem cell transplant.

The CDR3 region is CASSLEAGLNQPQHF. In DNA form, the CDR3 reads TGTGCCAGCAGCTTAGAGGCAGGATTGAATCAGCCCCAGCATTTT. The chain employs TRBV7-9 and TRBJ1-5; D remains ambiguous. CDR1 SEHNR and CDR2 FQNEAQ come from the germline V gene (reference sequence). The CDR3 extends over 15 amino acids. V was clipped by 1 base and J by 4 bases, with 11 bases between them.